The clone carrying this TCR beta chain was observed many times. Its antigen is not identified. UMIs and sample barcodes were carried by the TCR alpha and TCR beta cDNA libraries that 5'RACE produced using constant-segment primers. From the 5' RACE reads, TCRdb called clonotypes with MiXCR, one entry per CDR3 protein. The profile shows over 350,000 distinct CDR3 sequences, about 15% of them singletons. The data are from a study of T-cell memory formation after mild COVID-19. Whole-study context: Most TCR clusters belonged to a single donor.

Germline V gene lookup returns CDR1 SGHRS and CDR2 YFSETQ. The V and J ends lost 6 bases and 4 bases respectively, with 8 bases between them. This CDR3 contains 13 residues. Whole-study findings and limits: Contracting CD8+ clones were enriched in EMRA, CD4+ mainly in CM and EM. Several responding clones turned up in pre-infection memory, indicating that cross-reactive memory may have taken part.

The chain carries TRBV5-1 and TRBJ2-6; no firm D call. Sequencing used PBMCs or a T cell subset sorted from them (not recorded which). The source is a man between 18 and 29 years old who had mild COVID-19 (a few samples of this study predate the infection). Cell type and time point are not known. CDR3 bases: TGCGCCAGCAAGAAGTCCGGGGCCAACGTCCTGACTTTC. As protein: CASKKSGANVLTF.